The rows below give T cell receptor beta chains drawn from one sample of a study of cytomegalovirus exposure and HLA in healthy donors. Only in-frame clones appear in the TCRdb table, and some are missing; sequencing was by immunoSEQ multiplex PCR. The sample consists of some 140,000 clones, approximately 86% of them appearing once. The material sequenced was PBMCs. The receptors come from a man between 18 and 35 years old in good health and CMV-seropositive. Both conserved end residues are part of each CDR3. D genes are given only for firm matches. Clone size, where shown, is once, few, many, or a class for clones that have expanded.

cdr3_length,v_call,clone_size,j_call,d_call,cdr3_nt,cdr3_aa
16,TRBV4-3,.,TRBJ2-5,.,TGCGCCAGCAGCCAAGATACGATTCTAGGCCAAGAGACCCAGTACTTC,CASSQDTILGQETQYF
13,TRBV27,.,TRBJ2-7,TRBD1,TGTGCCAGCAGTCAGGGGGCGGTCTACGAGCAGTACTTC,CASSQGAVYEQYF
15,TRBV9,.,TRBJ2-3,.,TGTGCCAGCGTTCGAGGGGGGGCCAGTGCAGATACGCAGTATTTT,CASVRGGASADTQYF
14,TRBV7-2,few,TRBJ2-7,TRBD2,TGTGCCAGCAGTTCCGGACTAGCGGGAGACGAGCAGTACTTC,CASSSGLAGDEQYF
13,TRBV4-1,.,TRBJ1-5,.,TGCGCCAGCAGCCAAGATCTAAATCAGCCCCAGCATTTT,CASSQDLNQPQHF
12,TRBV6-1,.,TRBJ1-5,TRBD1,TGTGCCAGCAGTTCCAGGGGGCAGCCCCAGCATTTT,CASSSRGQPQHF
15,TRBV27,few,TRBJ2-7,.,TGTGCCAGCAGTTTATTGGGGCCAGGGTGGGACGAGCAGTACTTC,CASSLLGPGWDEQYF
17,TRBV10-2,.,TRBJ2-1,TRBD2,TGCGCCAGCAGTAGGGGGACTAGCGACGTCTCCTACAATGAGCAGTTCTTC,CASSRGTSDVSYNEQFF
13,TRBV30,few,TRBJ1-4,TRBD1,TGTGCCTGGAGCTCAGGGACAGGGGCGAAACTGTTTTTT,CAWSSGTGAKLFF
14,TRBV5-1,.,TRBJ2-5,TRBD2,TGCGCCAGCAGCCTCGGGACTAACCAAGAGACCCAGTACTTC,CASSLGTNQETQYF
15,TRBV5-5,.,TRBJ2-1,TRBD2,TGTGCCAGCAACAGGGCCGGGACTAGCGATCGTGAGCAGTTCTTC,CASNRAGTSDREQFF
13,TRBV14,.,TRBJ1-2,.,TGTGCCAGCAGCCCAGGGGCCTACTATGGCTACACCTTC,CASSPGAYYGYTF
14,TRBV7-8,.,TRBJ2-7,TRBD1,TGTGCCAGCAGCTATAAACAGGGGATCTACGAGCAGTACTTC,CASSYKQGIYEQYF
14,TRBV2,.,TRBJ1-2,.,TGTGCCAGCAGTGCGGGAGGAATGCCCTATGGCTACACCTTC,CASSAGGMPYGYTF
17,TRBV7-2,.,TRBJ2-1,.,TGTGCCAGCAGCTCCAACGGAAATACTAGGGTCTACAATGAGCAGTTCTTC,CASSSNGNTRVYNEQFF
13,TRBV30,.,TRBJ2-5,TRBD1,TGTGCCTATAACAGGGGAGCACAAGAGACCCAGTACTTC,CAYNRGAQETQYF
15,TRBV6-5,.,TRBJ2-2,TRBD1,TGTGCCAGCAGTTCACACAGGGGATGGACCGGGGAGCTGTTTTTT,CASSSHRGWTGELFF
15,TRBV7-8,.,TRBJ1-2,TRBD1,TGTGCCAGCAGCCTCGGGACAGGGGGGTGGTATGGCTACACCTTC,CASSLGTGGWYGYTF
15,TRBV7-2,once,TRBJ1-3,.,TGTGCCAGCAGCTTTCAGGGCCTCTCTGGAAACACCATATATTTT,CASSFQGLSGNTIYF
16,TRBV5-1,.,TRBJ1-1,TRBD1,TGCGCCAGCAGCGACCGGGACAGGGGCCGAGGCACTGAAGCTTTCTTT,CASSDRDRGRGTEAFF
15,TRBV7-9,.,TRBJ2-1,TRBD2,TGTGCCAGCAGCCCCGGGACTAGCGAGAGCAATGAGCAGTTCTTC,CASSPGTSESNEQFF
17,TRBV19,.,TRBJ2-7,TRBD2,TGTGCCAGTAGTATAGATCTGGGCGGGAGGAGCCCCTACGAGCAGTACTTC,CASSIDLGGRSPYEQYF
14,TRBV10-2,.,TRBJ2-5,TRBD2,TGCGCCAGCAGTCTAGCGGGGGGGGTGAAGACCCAGTACTTC,CASSLAGGVKTQYF